This TCR beta chain was obtained from a study of cytomegalovirus exposure and HLA in healthy donors. Study-wide background: HLA-typed donors were the source of about 85 million unique TCRs held in an early data release. The study, taken as a whole, reports: Later work found most CMV-associated TCR beta chains apparently HLA-restricted. Per a later analysis, HLA-associated TCR beta chains showed more clonal expansion than other, equally common TCR beta chains.

The germline V and J ends were trimmed by 0 bases and 9 bases, with 13 bases remaining between them. CDR1 and CDR2 from the germline V gene are SGDLS and YYNGEE. This CDR3 is 14 amino acids long. Primers: 60 Vbeta forward and 13 Jbeta reverse. Assay used: immunoSEQ multiplex PCR; TCRdb lists only in-frame clones, some missing. This sample carries about 160,000 clones, 79% of them seen once, and the ten largest clones take roughly 1.9%. With regard to this clone: Its antigen is currently unknown.

This chain joins TRBV9 and TRBJ2-1; perhaps TRBD1 as D (5 bases). The origin of this receptor is a man aged 40-50 years in good health and CMV-seronegative. The sequenced material came from PBMCs. Here the CDR3 DNA reads TGTGCCAGCAGCGTAGTTTCAGGGCCGGGTGAGCAGTTCTTC. This sequence encodes CASSVVSGPGEQFF.